The source of this TCR beta chain is a study of radiation and T cells in renal cell carcinoma. Some clones are missing from TCRdb's copy, which holds only in-frame ones; the method was immunoSEQ multiplex PCR. The profile covers approximately 12,000 clones, with roughly 65% appearing a single time and around a fifth taken by the ten largest. Remarks on this clone: As yet, its antigen is unknown.

Germline values: CDR1 SEHNR, CDR2 FQNEAQ (reference sequence). J gave up 8 bases and V 5 bases, and 10 bases lay outside the gene matches. The CDR3 consists of 15 residues. Whole-study findings and limits: Irradiated tumors had higher TCR clonality than control tumors.

Documented treatment: treatment-naive control, cytoreductive nephrectomy. Treatment-naive patients without radiation supplied the control tumors at nephrectomy. The chain carries TRBV7-9 and TRBJ2-1, with 9 bases identical to TRBD1. The specimen comprised tumor tissue, sampled from a patient whose treatment was nephrectomy without radiotherapy. The clonotype was recovered from a woman aged 80 or over with renal cell carcinoma. The CDR3 is CASSPLDRGLHEQFF. As DNA, the CDR3 is TGTGCCAGCAGCCCCCTGGACAGGGGTTTACATGAGCAGTTCTTC. Filled out from reference TRBV7-9 and TRBJ2-1, the complete variable domain reads DTGVSQNPRHKITKRGQNVTFRCDPISEHNRLYWYRQTLGQGPEFLTYFQNEAQLEKSRLLSDRFSAERPKGSFSTLEIQRTEQGDSAMYLCASSPLDRGLHEQFFGPGTRLTVL.